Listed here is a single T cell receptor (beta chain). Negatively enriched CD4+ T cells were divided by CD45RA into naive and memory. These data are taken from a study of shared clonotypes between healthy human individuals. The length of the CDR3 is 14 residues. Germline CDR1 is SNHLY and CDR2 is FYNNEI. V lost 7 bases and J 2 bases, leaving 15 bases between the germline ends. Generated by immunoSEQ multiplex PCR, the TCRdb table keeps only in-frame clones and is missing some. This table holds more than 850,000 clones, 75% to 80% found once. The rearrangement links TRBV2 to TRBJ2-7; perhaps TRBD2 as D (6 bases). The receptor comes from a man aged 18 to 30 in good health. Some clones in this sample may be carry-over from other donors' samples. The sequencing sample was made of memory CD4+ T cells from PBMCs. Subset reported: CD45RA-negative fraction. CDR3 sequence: CASKVRRDPYEQYF. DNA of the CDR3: TGTGCCAGCAAGGTCAGGCGGGATCCCTACGAGCAGTACTTC. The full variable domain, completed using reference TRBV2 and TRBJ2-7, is EPEVTQTPSHQVTQMGQEVILRCVPISNHLYFYWYRQILGQKVEFLVSFYNNEISEKSEIFDDQFSVERPDGSNFTLKIRSTKLEDSAMYFCASKVRRDPYEQYFGPGTRLTVT.